The next 29 T cell receptor beta chains were all read from a single sample in a study of blood T cell repertoires in COVID-19. This table comes from immunoSEQ multiplex PCR, and its TCRdb copy is limited to in-frame clones, with some not included. The sample gives over 85,000 clones, more than 75% of which show up once; over 7.5% is in the top ten. Sequenced sample: peripheral blood. The receptor set was obtained from a man aged 55 to 70 with active or convalescent COVID-19.

V and J are TRBV29-1 and TRBJ2-7; TRBD2 is a possible D gene (5 bases). The CDR3 runs to 13 residues. Germline CDR1 reads SQVTM; CDR2 reads ANQGSEA. Trimming stripped 4 bases from V and 4 bases from J, with 14 bases between. Here the CDR3 reads CSVVARVGYEQYF. CDR3 coding DNA: TGCAGCGTTGTCGCGAGGGTCGGATACGAGCAGTACTTC.

This CDR3 reads CASSRTGNFYGYTF. The DNA for the CDR3 is TGTGCCAGCAGCCGGACAGGAAACTTCTATGGCTACACCTTC. This chain connects TRBV7-9 to TRBJ1-2; TRBD1 matches 7 bases. This CDR3 region has 14 residues. Trimming at V came to 5 bases and at J to 4 bases, leaving 7 bases not matched to a gene. The germline V gene has CDR1 SEHNR and CDR2 FQNEAQ (reference sequence).

The V gene is TRBV10-1, the J gene TRBJ2-2; perhaps TRBD1 as D (6 bases). V lost 4 bases, J lost 2 bases, and 8 bases lay in between. Germline CDR1 and CDR2: WNHNN and SYGVQD (reference sequence). This CDR3 is 14 amino acids long. The CDR3 region is CASSGGGNTGELFF. The DNA for the CDR3 is TGCGCCAGCAGTGGAGGGGGAAACACCGGGGAGCTGTTTTTT.

The genes are TRBV7-8 and TRBJ2-2, with 8 nucleotides matching TRBD1. This CDR3 has 16 residues. V was pared by 5 bases and J by 1 base, with 6 bases of the junction left unmatched. CDR1 SGHVS and CDR2 FQNEAQ come from the germline V gene. The CDR3 DNA reads as TGTGCCAGCAGCCTACAGGGGGGAGTGAACACCGGGGAGCTGTTTTTT. It is translated as CASSLQGGVNTGELFF.

This clone was detected once. The chain joins TRBV5-6 to TRBJ1-3; D is uncertain. Germline CDR1 is SGHDT and CDR2 is YYEEEE. The CDR3 sequence is 16 residues long. The ends were cut back, 2 bases at V and 0 bases at J, with 12 bases in the middle. CDR3 loop: CASSFRSRSSGNTIYF. DNA of the CDR3: TGTGCCAGCAGCTTCCGGAGTCGGAGCTCTGGAAACACCATATATTTT.

This clone has only one observation. CDR3: CAGYRGLIGSPLHF. The CDR3 bases are TGTGCCGGATACAGGGGCTTAATTGGTTCACCCCTCCACTTT. This chain uses TRBV27 with TRBJ1-6; TRBD1 matches 7 bases. The V segment lost 11 bases and the J segment 9 bases; nucleotides outside the gene matches: 13. CDR3 length: 14 residues. Germline V gene lookup returns CDR1 MNHEY and CDR2 SMNVEV (reference sequence).

This chain connects TRBV14 to TRBJ1-2, with D hard to call. Trimming left V 1 base short and J 5 bases short, with 14 bases between. This CDR3 is 15 amino acids long. The germline CDR1 and CDR2 sequences are SGHDN and FVKESK. The CDR3, as DNA: TGTGCCAGCAGCCAAGCGAGGTGGCCGGGGTATGGCTACACCTTC. Translating it yields CASSQARWPGYGYTF.

This clone has a handful of counts. The chain employs TRBV11-2 and TRBJ2-4; 11 bases map to TRBD2. Germline V gives CDR1 SGHAT, CDR2 FQNNGV. J lost 2 bases, V lost 2 bases, and 11 bases had no gene match. The CDR3 extends over 19 amino acids. This CDR3 reads CASSLLGLADVLPKNIQYF. The CDR3 DNA reads TGTGCCAGCAGCTTACTGGGACTAGCGGACGTTTTACCCAAAAACATTCAGTACTTC.

This chain uses TRBV25-1 with TRBJ1-6, with D tentatively TRBD1 (5 bases). Deletions cut 6 bases from V and 11 bases from J, with 17 bases between. Germline V gene lookup returns CDR1 MGHDK and CDR2 SYGVNS. The CDR3 contains 14 residues. CDR3 coding DNA: TGTGCCAGCAGGCAGACAGCGACGGCGGCACCCCTCCACTTT. As protein: CASRQTATAAPLHF.

This chain links TRBV2 with TRBJ1-3; TRBD1 agrees at 7 bases. Germline CDR1 SNHLY, CDR2 FYNNEI. This CDR3 is built from 15 residues. The V and J ends lost 6 bases and 0 bases, in that order; junction bases with no gene match: 5. CDR3 sequence (DNA): TGTGCCAGCAGGGAGGGGGCAGTCTCTGGAAACACCATATATTTT. Its protein product is CASREGAVSGNTIYF.

The chain recombines TRBV27 with TRBJ1-6, with D possibly being TRBD1 (6 bases). From germline, CDR1 is MNHEY and CDR2 SMNVEV (reference sequence). The CDR3 totals 17 residues. V was clipped by 3 bases and J by 0 bases, with 12 bases between them. In DNA, the CDR3 is TGTGCCAGCAGTTTCTCAGGGGTAACCTCCTATAATTCACCCCTCCACTTT. It encodes CASSFSGVTSYNSPLHF.

Points on this clone: A read error may produce the germline difference seen at one junction end. The rearrangement links TRBV2 to TRBJ2-2; D perhaps matches TRBD1 (5 bases). CDR3 length: 14 residues. Looked up from germline, CDR1 is SNHLY and CDR2 is FYNNEI. The CDR3 region has the DNA TGTGCCAGCAGTGTTAAGGGGAACGCCGGGGAGCTGTTTTTT. Translated, it gives CASSVKGNAGELFF.

The chain uses TRBV28 and TRBJ2-7; D is unclear. With 5 bases removed from V and 2 bases from J, the gap between germline ends came to 10 bases. The length of the CDR3 is 13 residues. Germline values: CDR1 MDHEN, CDR2 SYDVKM. CDR3 sequence reads: CASSLITPYEQYF. CDR3 nucleotide sequence: TGTGCCAGCAGTCTTATCACTCCCTACGAGCAGTACTTC.

The chain combines TRBV6-5 with TRBJ1-5; D gene unclear. The CDR3 consists of 14 residues. CDR1 is MNHEY and CDR2 is SVGAGI in the germline V gene. Between the trimmed V and J ends, which lost 8 bases and 0 bases, there was a span of 11 bases. The CDR3 sequence is CASALQNSNQPQHF. DNA of the CDR3: TGTGCCAGCGCCTTACAGAATAGCAATCAGCCCCAGCATTTT.

The J gene is TRBJ1-3, the V gene TRBV5-6, with D maybe TRBD1 (5 bases). The CDR3 length is 15 residues. Trimming pared 1 base from V and 3 bases from J, leaving 11 bases between. Germline loops: CDR1 SGHDT, CDR2 YYEEEE. The CDR3 loop is CASSLRGGLGNTIYF. The CDR3 bases are TGTGCCAGCAGCTTGAGGGGAGGACTTGGAAACACCATATATTTT.

This clone was observed a single time. The chain links TRBV7-8 to TRBJ1-1; D not resolved. CDR3 length: 13 residues. V lost 6 bases to trimming and J lost 1 base, with 9 bases between them. Germline V lookup: CDR1 SGHVS, CDR2 FQNEAQ. This CDR3 is CASSPTRNTEAFF. In DNA form, the CDR3 reads TGTGCCAGCAGTCCAACAAGGAACACTGAAGCTTTCTTT.

This clone is a singleton in its sample. This chain uses TRBV6-1 with TRBJ2-7, with D unresolved. Trimming removed 2 bases from V and 3 bases from J, with 8 bases in between. This CDR3 has 13 amino acids. Germline V CDR1 and CDR2: MNHNS, SASEGT. The DNA of the CDR3 is TGTGCCAGCAGTGAACAAGCCAACTACGAGCAGTACTTC. Encoded protein: CASSEQANYEQYF.

The V gene is TRBV7-2, the J gene TRBJ2-7; 9 bases map to TRBD2. The CDR3 consists of 15 residues. With V trimmed by 5 bases and J by 0 bases, 5 bases remained unmatched. Germline CDR1 reads SGHTA; CDR2 reads FQGNSA. CDR3 protein: CASSQTSGYSYEQYF. CDR3 bases: TGTGCCAGCAGCCAGACTAGCGGTTACTCCTACGAGCAGTACTTC.

The chain links TRBV6-5 to TRBJ1-3, with D maybe TRBD1 (5 bases). V was trimmed by 6 bases and J by 0 bases, leaving 12 bases between them. This CDR3 is 15 amino acids long. In germline, CDR1 is MNHEY, CDR2 SVGAGI. Here the CDR3 reads CASSRDFSSGNTIYF. The CDR3 nucleotides read TGTGCCAGCAGCAGGGACTTCAGCTCTGGAAACACCATATATTTT.

This clone was recorded many times. The gene calls are TRBV27 and TRBJ1-2; no clear D. Trimming removed 6 bases at V and 0 bases at J, with 14 bases between. Germline CDR1 and CDR2: MNHEY and SMNVEV (reference sequence). The CDR3 is 15 amino acids. This CDR3 is CASRPRRSPNYGYTF. The CDR3 DNA reads as TGTGCCAGCAGACCTAGACGATCTCCTAACTATGGCTACACCTTC.

The genes are TRBV24-1 and TRBJ2-3, with TRBD2 matching over 8 bases. Trimming at V came to 1 base and at J to 1 base, leaving 3 bases not matched to a gene. CDR3 length equals 16 residues. Germline V gives CDR1 KGHDR, CDR2 SFDVKD. CDR3 amino acids: CATSDLSGRGTDTQYF. The CDR3 region has the DNA TGTGCCACCAGTGATTTAAGCGGGAGAGGCACAGATACGCAGTATTTT.

The chain carries TRBV5-1 and TRBJ1-6; D is possibly TRBD1 (5 bases). The CDR3 runs 16 residues. CDR1 and CDR2 (germline): SGHRS, YFSETQ. The V end lost 4 bases, the J end lost 4 bases, and 15 bases lay between the germline ends. DNA of the CDR3: TGCGCCAGCAGCATCGGAGGGGCGCGATATAATTCACCCCTCCACTTT. Its translation: CASSIGGARYNSPLHF.

The chain couples TRBV6-2 or TRBV6-3 to TRBJ1-1, with D uncertain. V lost 3 bases and J lost 2, with 10 bases in between. This CDR3 region has 14 residues. CDR1 and CDR2 from the germline V gene are MNHEY and SVGEGT. In DNA, the CDR3 is TGTGCCAGCAGTTATTTCAGGCCCAACACTGAAGCTTTCTTT. It specifies CASSYFRPNTEAFF.

J is TRBJ2-5 and V is TRBV2, with D possibly being TRBD1 (5 bases). CDR1 and CDR2 (germline): SNHLY, FYNNEI. This CDR3 spans 13 amino acids. V was clipped by 7 bases and J by 0 bases, with 9 bases between them. The CDR3 nucleotides read TGTGCCAGCAAGAAGGGGTACCAAGAGACCCAGTACTTC. The encoded protein is CASKKGYQETQYF.

The CDR3, as DNA: TGTGCCATCAGTGATCAGGGGGGAAACAATCAGCCCCAGCATTTT. This gives the protein CAISDQGGNNQPQHF. The genes are TRBV10-3 and TRBJ1-5; TRBD1 matches 7 bases. Germline values: CDR1 ENHRY, CDR2 SYGVKD. V gave up 3 bases and J gave up 3 bases; unmatched junction bases: 5. The length of the CDR3 is 15 residues.

In nucleotides, the CDR3 is TGTGCCAGCAGCCCAACCGGGGGGATCAATCAGCCCCAGCATTTT. Translating gives CASSPTGGINQPQHF. The gene calls are TRBV7-9 and TRBJ1-5, with D perhaps TRBD1 (5 bases). Germline CDR1 and CDR2: SEHNR and FQNEAQ (reference sequence). Trimming shortened V by 5 bases and J by 3 bases, and 14 bases separated the two germline ends. The CDR3 runs 15 residues.

This chain uses TRBV6-1 with TRBJ2-2; the match to TRBD2 covers 7 bases. V lost 2 bases and J lost 5; bases outside the gene matches: 5. This CDR3 spans 15 amino acids. Per the germline V gene, CDR1 is MNHNS and CDR2 is SASEGT. CDR3 sequence: CASSEQAGMTGELFF. CDR3 in DNA: TGTGCCAGCAGTGAACAAGCGGGAATGACCGGGGAGCTGTTTTTT.

This clone was found a few times. This chain links TRBV2 with TRBJ1-1, with D uncertain. CDR1 SNHLY and CDR2 FYNNEI come from the germline V gene. V gave up 2 bases and J gave up 0 bases, with 10 bases separating them. The CDR3 sequence is 15 residues long. The CDR3 loop reads CASSESEFMNTEAFF. The CDR3 DNA is TGTGCCAGCAGTGAATCGGAGTTTATGAACACTGAAGCTTTCTTT. The variable domain in full, completed from reference TRBV2 and TRBJ1-1, reads EPEVTQTPSHQVTQMGQEVILRCVPISNHLYFYWYRQILGQKVEFLVSFYNNEISEKSEIFDDQFSVERPDGSNFTLKIRSTKLEDSAMYFCASSESEFMNTEAFFGQGTRLTVV.

The chain joins TRBV11-3 to TRBJ2-7, with unresolved D. From germline, CDR1 is SGHNT and CDR2 YENEEA. Trimming took off 0 bases at V and 7 bases at J, with 22 bases between the two ends. The CDR3 has 17 amino acids. In DNA form, the CDR3 reads TGTGCCAGCAGCTTAGATCTTTGCACGGTAGGTGAGAGGGAGCAGTACGTC. Translation gives CASSLDLCTVGEREQYV.